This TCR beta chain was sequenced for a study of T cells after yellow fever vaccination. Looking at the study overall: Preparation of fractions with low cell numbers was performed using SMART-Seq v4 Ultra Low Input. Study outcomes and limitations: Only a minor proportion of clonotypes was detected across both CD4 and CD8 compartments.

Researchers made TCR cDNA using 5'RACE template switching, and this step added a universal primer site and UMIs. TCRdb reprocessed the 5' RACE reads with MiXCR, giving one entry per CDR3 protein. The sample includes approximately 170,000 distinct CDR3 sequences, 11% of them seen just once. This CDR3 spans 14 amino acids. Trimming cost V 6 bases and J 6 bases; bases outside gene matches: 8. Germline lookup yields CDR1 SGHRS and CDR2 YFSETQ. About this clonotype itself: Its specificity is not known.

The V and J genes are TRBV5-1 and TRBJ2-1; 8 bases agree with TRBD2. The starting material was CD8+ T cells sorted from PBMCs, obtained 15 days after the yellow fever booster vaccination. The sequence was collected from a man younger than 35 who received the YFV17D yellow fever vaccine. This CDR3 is CASMPGGLSNEQFF. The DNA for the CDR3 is TGCGCCAGCATGCCGGGGGGGCTCTCCAATGAGCAGTTCTTC.